The 17 T cell receptor beta chains presented below share a single source sample, sequenced in a study of control samples from healthy donors and cancer patients. The method was immunoSEQ multiplex PCR; TCRdb's version includes in-frame clones alone and lacks a portion of them. This sample has fewer than 85,000 clones, with 91% found just once. The sequencing input was blood. The receptors were sampled from a man under 40 in good health.

V gene TRBV13 combines with J gene TRBJ1-2; weak D call: TRBD1 (6 bases). CDR3 length: 17 amino acids. CDR1 and CDR2 from the germline V gene are PRHDT and FYEKMQ (reference sequence). Trimming left V 0 bases short and J 3 bases short, with 17 bases between. The CDR3 spells CASSLGRDTQWDYGYTF. CDR3 coding DNA: TGTGCCAGCAGCTTAGGCCGGGACACCCAATGGGACTATGGCTACACCTTC.

This chain connects TRBV11-2 to TRBJ2-5; D gene ambiguous. The CDR3 is 14 residues long. Germline V CDR1 and CDR2: SGHAT, FQNNGV. V was cut by 1 base and J by 5 bases, with 11 bases left in between. The CDR3 DNA reads TGTGCCAGCAGCTTAGCAGGCAATGCGGAGACCCAGTACTTC. Its translation is CASSLAGNAETQYF.

The genes are TRBV29-1 and TRBJ1-1; D remains ambiguous. The CDR3 covers 13 residues. V shed 6 bases and J shed 0 bases, with 11 bases lying between them. CDR1 is SQVTM, CDR2 ANQGSEA, per germline. CDR3 loop: CSVQRLMNTEAFF. CDR3 in DNA: TGCAGCGTCCAGAGGCTCATGAACACTGAAGCTTTCTTT.

The V and J genes are TRBV7-2 and TRBJ2-7; possible D gene TRBD1, 5 bases. Germline V gives CDR1 SGHTA, CDR2 FQGNSA. CDR3 size: 13 residues. The ends were cut back, 3 bases at V and 3 bases at J, with 9 bases in the middle. The CDR3, as DNA: TGTGCCAGCAGCTTTTTAGGGGACTACGAGCAGTACTTC. This codes for CASSFLGDYEQYF.

The chain links TRBV7-9 to TRBJ2-1; no firm D call. V shed 2 bases and J shed 6 bases, with 2 bases lying between them. Germline CDR1 and CDR2: SEHNR and FQNEAQ (reference sequence). The CDR3 sequence is 11 residues long. CDR3 in DNA: TGTGCCAGCAGCTTAATCAATGAGCAGTTCTTC. Translated: CASSLINEQFF.

This sequence joins TRBV14 and TRBJ2-3; 7 bases map to TRBD1. Germline CDR1 reads SGHDN; CDR2 reads FVKESK. J was trimmed by 4 bases and V by 4 bases; bases with no gene match: 5. This CDR3 is built from 14 residues. This CDR3 reads CASSRGQAPDTQYF. CDR3 in DNA: TGTGCCAGCAGCCGTGGACAGGCCCCAGATACGCAGTATTTT.

The chain has TRBV11-2 and TRBJ1-1, with a possible D match to TRBD1 (6 bases). Germline assignment: CDR1 SGHAT and CDR2 FQNNGV. This CDR3 spans 14 amino acids. Trimming took 5 bases from V and 6 from J, leaving 16 bases between them. The CDR3: CASSIQGIGAEAFF. CDR3 coding DNA: TGTGCCAGCAGCATACAGGGTATTGGCGCTGAAGCTTTCTTT.

The gene calls are TRBV30 and TRBJ1-5; 7 bases are a match to TRBD1. In germline, CDR1 is GTSNPN, CDR2 SVGIG (reference sequence). CDR3 length equals 13 residues. J gave up 5 bases and V 5 bases, and 6 bases lay outside the gene matches. This CDR3 reads CAWARQGHQPQHF. As DNA, the CDR3 is TGTGCCTGGGCCCGACAGGGCCATCAGCCCCAGCATTTT.

The chain links TRBV5-6 to TRBJ1-5; TRBD1 matches at 9 bases. Germline V gene sequence: CDR1 SGHDT, CDR2 YYEEEE. J was trimmed by 0 bases and V by 2 bases; bases with no gene match: 6. The CDR3 consists of 17 residues. CDR3 coding DNA: TGTGCCAGCAGCTTACAGGGGGCAACTTATAGCAATCAGCCCCAGCATTTT. This encodes CASSLQGATYSNQPQHF.

The chain combines TRBV19 with TRBJ2-3; 8 bases align to TRBD1. Germline V gives CDR1 LNHDA, CDR2 SQIVND (reference sequence). The junction had 6 bases not matched to a gene; V was cut back by 4 bases and J by 6 bases. The CDR3 extends over 14 amino acids. The CDR3 nucleotides are TGTGCCAGTAGTACTCAGGGGGCTCTCGATACGCAGTATTTT. It specifies CASSTQGALDTQYF.

Worth noting for this clone: Distinct nucleotide sequences in the sample also encode this CDR3. This chain connects TRBV29-1 to TRBJ2-7; 7 bases line up with TRBD2. There are 12 residues in the CDR3. Losses at the gene ends were 1 base for V and 6 bases for J; bases not matched to a gene: 3. Germline lookup yields CDR1 SQVTM and CDR2 ANQGSEA. The CDR3 DNA reads TGCAGCGTTGAAGGGGGGGGTCTCGAGCAGTACTTC. This translates into CSVEGGGLEQYF.

The rearrangement links TRBV4-2 to TRBJ2-7; 9 bases fit TRBD1. Per the germline V gene, CDR1 is LGHNA and CDR2 is YNFKEQ. V lost 4 bases to trimming and J lost 2 bases; unmatched junction nucleotides: 9. The CDR3 contains 16 residues. Here the CDR3 DNA reads TGTGCCAGCAGCCTCGGGCCGGGACAGGGCCCCTACGAGCAGTACTTC. The encoded protein is CASSLGPGQGPYEQYF.

This sequence joins TRBV28 and TRBJ1-2; D possibly corresponds to TRBD1 (5 bases). This CDR3 region has 12 residues. Germline V gene lookup returns CDR1 MDHEN and CDR2 SYDVKM. Deletions cut 2 bases from V and 8 bases from J, with 9 bases between. CDR3 in amino acids: CASSLGGVGYTF. CDR3 DNA sequence: TGTGCCAGCAGTTTAGGAGGGGTCGGCTACACCTTC.

This clone came up many times. The rearrangement joins TRBV7-2 to TRBJ1-3; D ambiguous. The CDR3 loop spans 15 amino acids. The germline V gene has CDR1 SGHTA and CDR2 FQGNSA. The V end was cut by 5 bases, the J end by 0 bases, with 11 bases between. The CDR3: CASSLNPSSGNTIYF. CDR3 DNA sequence: TGTGCCAGCAGCCTCAATCCCTCCTCTGGAAACACCATATATTTT.

The V gene is TRBV6-5, the J gene TRBJ1-3; D gene unclear. V was cut by 6 bases and J by 0 bases, with 9 bases left in between. This CDR3 region has 14 residues. Germline-derived CDR1 and CDR2 are MNHEY and SVGAGI. CDR3 sequence: CASSGIYSGNTIYF. The CDR3 DNA is TGTGCCAGCAGCGGTATTTACTCTGGAAACACCATATATTTT.

The CDR3 DNA reads as TGTGCCAGCAGTCCTCCACAGGGCGGGACGGCTTCCTACGAGCAGTACTTC. Amino acid sequence: CASSPPQGGTASYEQYF. This sequence joins TRBV28 and TRBJ2-7; TRBD1 or TRBD2 may be the D gene (6 bases each). The CDR3 totals 17 residues. The germline CDR1 and CDR2 sequences are MDHEN and SYDVKM. Between the trimmed V and J ends, which lost 5 bases and 1 base, there was a span of 21 bases.

The gene calls are TRBV5-5 and TRBJ1-3; D perhaps matches TRBD1 (6 bases). In germline, CDR1 is SGHKS, CDR2 YYEKEE (reference sequence). V shed 4 bases and J shed 3 bases, with 11 bases lying between them. The CDR3 is 14 amino acids. CDR3 amino acids: CASSRGQLGNTIYF. The CDR3 DNA follows: TGTGCCAGCAGCCGCGGACAGCTTGGAAACACCATATATTTT. Supplemented by reference TRBV5-5 and TRBJ1-3, the full variable domain reads DAGVTQSPTHLIKTRGQQVTLRCSPISGHKSVSWYQQVLGQGPQFIFQYYEKEERGRGNFPDRFSARQFPNYSSELNVNALLLGDSALYLCASSRGQLGNTIYFGEGSWLTVV.